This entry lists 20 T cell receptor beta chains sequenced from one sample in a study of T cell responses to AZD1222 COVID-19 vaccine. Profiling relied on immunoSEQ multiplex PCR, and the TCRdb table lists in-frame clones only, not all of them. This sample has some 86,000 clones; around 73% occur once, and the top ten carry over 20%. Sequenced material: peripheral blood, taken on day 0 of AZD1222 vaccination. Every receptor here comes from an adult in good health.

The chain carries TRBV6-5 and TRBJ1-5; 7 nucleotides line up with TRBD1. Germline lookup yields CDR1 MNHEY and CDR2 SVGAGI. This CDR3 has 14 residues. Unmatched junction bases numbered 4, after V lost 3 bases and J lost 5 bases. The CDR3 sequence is CASSYDRAHQPQHF. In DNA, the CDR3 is TGTGCCAGCAGTTATGACAGGGCCCATCAGCCCCAGCATTTT.

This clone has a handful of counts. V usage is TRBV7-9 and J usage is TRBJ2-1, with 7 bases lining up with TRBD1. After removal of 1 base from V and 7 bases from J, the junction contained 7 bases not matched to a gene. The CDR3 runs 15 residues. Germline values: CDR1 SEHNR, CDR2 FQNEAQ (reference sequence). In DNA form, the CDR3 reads TGTGCCAGCAGCTTAGTAGGGGGCTCAGCGAATGAGCAGTTCTTC. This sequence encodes CASSLVGGSANEQFF.

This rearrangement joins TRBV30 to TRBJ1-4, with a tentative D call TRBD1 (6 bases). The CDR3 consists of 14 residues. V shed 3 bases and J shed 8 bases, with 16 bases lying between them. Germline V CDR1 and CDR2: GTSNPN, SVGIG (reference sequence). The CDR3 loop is CAWSTGWNGEKLFF. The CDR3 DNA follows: TGTGCCTGGAGCACAGGGTGGAATGGGGAAAAACTGTTTTTT. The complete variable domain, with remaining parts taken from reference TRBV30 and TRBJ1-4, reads SQTIHQWPATLVQPVGSPLSLECTVEGTSNPNLYWYRQAAGRGLQLLFYSVGIGQISSEVPQNLSASRPQDRQFILSSKKLLLSDSGFYLCAWSTGWNGEKLFFGSGTQLSVL.

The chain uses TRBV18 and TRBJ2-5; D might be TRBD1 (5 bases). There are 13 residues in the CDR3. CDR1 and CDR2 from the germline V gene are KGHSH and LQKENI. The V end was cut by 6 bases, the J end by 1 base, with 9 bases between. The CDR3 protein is CASSRQLQETQYF. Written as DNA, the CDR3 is TGTGCCAGCTCTCGACAGCTCCAAGAGACCCAGTACTTC.

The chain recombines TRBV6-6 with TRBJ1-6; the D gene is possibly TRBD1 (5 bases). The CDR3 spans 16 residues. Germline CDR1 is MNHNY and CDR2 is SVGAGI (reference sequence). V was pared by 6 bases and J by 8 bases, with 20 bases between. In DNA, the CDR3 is TGTGCCAGCAGCACCGGAACCCGGGGCGGGGATTCACCCCTCCACTTT. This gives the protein CASSTGTRGGDSPLHF.

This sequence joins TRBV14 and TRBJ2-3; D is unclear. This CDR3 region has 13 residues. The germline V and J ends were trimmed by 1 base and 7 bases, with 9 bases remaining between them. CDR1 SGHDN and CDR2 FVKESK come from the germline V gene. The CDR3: CASSQARGNTQYF. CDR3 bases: TGTGCCAGCAGCCAAGCCCGAGGAAATACGCAGTATTTT.

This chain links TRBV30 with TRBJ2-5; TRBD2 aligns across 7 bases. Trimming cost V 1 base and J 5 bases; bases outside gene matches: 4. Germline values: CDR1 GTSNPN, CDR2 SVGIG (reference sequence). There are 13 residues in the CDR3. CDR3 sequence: CAWSGGSGETQYF. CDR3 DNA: TGTGCCTGGAGTGGCGGGAGTGGCGAGACCCAGTACTTC.

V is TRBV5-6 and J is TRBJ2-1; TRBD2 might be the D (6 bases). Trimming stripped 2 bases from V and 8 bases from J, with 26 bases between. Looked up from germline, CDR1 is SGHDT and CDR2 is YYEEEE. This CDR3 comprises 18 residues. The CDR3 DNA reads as TGTGCCAGCAGCTTTTATTCGAGTCGCGAGACTAGTCTCGATGAGCAGTTCTTC. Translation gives CASSFYSSRETSLDEQFF.

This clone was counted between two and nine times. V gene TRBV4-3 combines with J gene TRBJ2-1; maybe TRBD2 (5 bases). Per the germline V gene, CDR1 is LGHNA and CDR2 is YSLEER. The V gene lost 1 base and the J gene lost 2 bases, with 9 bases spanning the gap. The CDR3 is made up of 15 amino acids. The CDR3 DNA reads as TGCGCCAGCAGCCAAGGACTATCTCCCTACAATGAGCAGTTCTTC. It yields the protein CASSQGLSPYNEQFF.

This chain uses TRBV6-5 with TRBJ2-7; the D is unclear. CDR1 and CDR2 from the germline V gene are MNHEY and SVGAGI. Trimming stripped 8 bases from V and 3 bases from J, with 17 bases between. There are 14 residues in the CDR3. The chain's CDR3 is CASRLSSQVYEQYF. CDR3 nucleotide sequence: TGTGCCAGCCGCCTTTCAAGCCAGGTCTACGAGCAGTACTTC.

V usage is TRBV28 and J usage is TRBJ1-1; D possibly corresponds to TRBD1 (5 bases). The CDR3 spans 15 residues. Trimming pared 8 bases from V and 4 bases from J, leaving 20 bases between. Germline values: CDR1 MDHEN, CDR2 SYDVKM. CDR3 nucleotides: TGTGCCAGCGGGGCAGGTGGGCTCAGGGCCACTGAAGCTTTCTTT. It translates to CASGAGGLRATEAFF.

The CDR3 DNA sequence: TGTGCCACCAGCAGAGATAGAAGGGTTGGCAGCGAGCAGTACTTC. This sequence encodes CATSRDRRVGSEQYF. The V call is TRBV15, the J call TRBJ2-7, with unresolved D. The CDR3 extends over 15 amino acids. Trimming cost V 0 bases and J 6 bases, with 15 bases left between them. Germline-derived CDR1 and CDR2 are LNHNV and YYDKDF (reference sequence).

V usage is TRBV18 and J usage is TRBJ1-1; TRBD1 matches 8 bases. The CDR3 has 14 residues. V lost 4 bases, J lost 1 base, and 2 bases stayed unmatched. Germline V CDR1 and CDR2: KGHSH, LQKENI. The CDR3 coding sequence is TGTGCCAGCTCACAGGGGACAGGGAACACTGAAGCTTTCTTT. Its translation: CASSQGTGNTEAFF.

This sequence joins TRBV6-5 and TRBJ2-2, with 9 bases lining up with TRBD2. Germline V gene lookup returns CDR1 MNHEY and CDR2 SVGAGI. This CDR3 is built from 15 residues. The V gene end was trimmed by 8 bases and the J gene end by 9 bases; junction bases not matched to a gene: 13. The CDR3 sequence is CASVGVRLAGRELFF. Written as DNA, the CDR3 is TGTGCCAGCGTCGGGGTTCGCCTAGCGGGACGGGAGCTGTTTTTT.

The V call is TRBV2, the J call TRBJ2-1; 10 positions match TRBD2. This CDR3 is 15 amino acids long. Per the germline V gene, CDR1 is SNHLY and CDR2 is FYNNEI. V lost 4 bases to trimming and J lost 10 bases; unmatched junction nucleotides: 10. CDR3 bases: TGTGCCAGCAGTGTGATGGCTAGCGGGGGTATCGAGCAGTTCTTC. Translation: CASSVMASGGIEQFF.

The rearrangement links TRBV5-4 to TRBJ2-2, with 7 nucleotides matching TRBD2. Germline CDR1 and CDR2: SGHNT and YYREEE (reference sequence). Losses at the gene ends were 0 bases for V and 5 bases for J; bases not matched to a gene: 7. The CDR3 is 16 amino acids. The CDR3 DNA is TGTGCCAGCAGCTTGGGCGGACTAGGGAGTACCGGGGAGCTGTTTTTT. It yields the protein CASSLGGLGSTGELFF.

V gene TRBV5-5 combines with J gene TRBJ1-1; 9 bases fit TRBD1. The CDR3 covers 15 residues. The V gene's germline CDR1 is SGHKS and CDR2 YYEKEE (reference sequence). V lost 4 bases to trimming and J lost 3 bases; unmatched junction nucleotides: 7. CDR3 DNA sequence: TGTGCCAGCAGCGGTGGGACAGGGAGGGACACTGAAGCTTTCTTT. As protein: CASSGGTGRDTEAFF.

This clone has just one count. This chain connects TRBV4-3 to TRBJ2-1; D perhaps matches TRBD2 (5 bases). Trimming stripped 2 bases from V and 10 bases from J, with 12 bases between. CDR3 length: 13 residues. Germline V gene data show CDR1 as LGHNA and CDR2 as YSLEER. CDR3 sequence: CASSQFPGGEQFF. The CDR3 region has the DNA TGCGCCAGCAGCCAATTCCCGGGCGGGGAGCAGTTCTTC.

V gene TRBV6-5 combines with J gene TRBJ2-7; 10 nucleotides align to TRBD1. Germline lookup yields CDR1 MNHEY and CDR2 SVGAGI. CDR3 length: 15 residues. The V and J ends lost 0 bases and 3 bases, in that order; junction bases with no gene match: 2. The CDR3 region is CASSYSDRGDYEQYF. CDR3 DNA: TGTGCCAGCAGTTACTCGGACAGGGGGGACTACGAGCAGTACTTC.

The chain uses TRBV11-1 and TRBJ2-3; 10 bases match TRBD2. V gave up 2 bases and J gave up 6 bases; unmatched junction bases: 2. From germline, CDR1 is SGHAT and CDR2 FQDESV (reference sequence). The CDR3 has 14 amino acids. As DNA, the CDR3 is TGTGCCAGCAGCTTACATAGCGGGAGGGATACGCAGTATTTT. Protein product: CASSLHSGRDTQYF.